The sample holds many counts of the clone carrying this TCR beta chain. What it recognizes is unknown. The sample is drawn from a study of molecular identifiers for immune sequencing clone quantification. General study points: Reports indicate spiked Jurkat TCR RNA from one cell could be found among some 980,000 naive cells.

Listed TCR primers, together with previously described methods, were used for the bulk TCR libraries. TCRdb reprocessed the PCR reads with MiXCR, giving one entry per CDR3 protein. The table includes some 590,000 distinct CDR3 sequences, about 25% detected once. The authors gated naive CD8 T cells as CD8+CD4-CCR7+CD45RA+ for sorting. The length of the CDR3 is 15 residues. The V and J ends lost 11 bases and 3 bases respectively, with 23 bases between them. Looked up from germline, CDR1 is SEHNR and CDR2 is FQNEAQ (reference sequence). The rearrangement links TRBV7-9 to TRBJ2-7; the D gene could be TRBD1 or TRBD2 (5 bases each). Sequenced input: naive CD8+ T cells from blood, with Jurkat cell RNA spiked in. The subset: FACS-sorted CD8+CD4-CCR7+CD45RA+ naive T cells. The receptor was derived from a human donor in good health. Some libraries in this study had Jurkat cell RNA spiked in. CDR3 in amino acids: CASRGERERHYEQYF. CDR3 bases: TGTGCCTCAAGAGGGGAGAGGGAGAGGCACTACGAGCAGTACTTC.